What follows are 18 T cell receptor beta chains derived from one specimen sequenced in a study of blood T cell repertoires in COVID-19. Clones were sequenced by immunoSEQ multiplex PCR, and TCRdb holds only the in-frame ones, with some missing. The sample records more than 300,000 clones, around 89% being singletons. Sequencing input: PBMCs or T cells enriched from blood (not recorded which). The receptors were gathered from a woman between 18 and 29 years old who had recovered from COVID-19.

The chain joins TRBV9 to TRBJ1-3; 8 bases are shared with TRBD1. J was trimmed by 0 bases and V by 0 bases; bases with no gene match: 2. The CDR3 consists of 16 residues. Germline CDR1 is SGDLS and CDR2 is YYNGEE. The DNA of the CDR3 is TGTGCCAGCAGCGTAGCAGGACAGGGCTCTGGAAACACCATATATTTT. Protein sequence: CASSVAGQGSGNTIYF.

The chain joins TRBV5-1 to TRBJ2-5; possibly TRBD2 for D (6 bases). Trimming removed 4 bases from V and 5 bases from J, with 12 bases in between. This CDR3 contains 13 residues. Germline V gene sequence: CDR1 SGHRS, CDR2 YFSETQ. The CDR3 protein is CASSQGTSETQYF. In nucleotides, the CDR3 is TGCGCCAGCAGCCAAGGGACTTCGGAGACCCAGTACTTC.

In nucleotides, the CDR3 is TGTGCCAGCAGTGAAGCCGTCAGGGATTTACCCCGTAGCAATCAGCCCCAGCATTTT. This encodes CASSEAVRDLPRSNQPQHF. The gene calls are TRBV2 and TRBJ1-5, with D tentatively TRBD1 (5 bases). The germline V and J ends were trimmed by 0 bases and 0 bases, with 18 bases remaining between them. Germline lookup yields CDR1 SNHLY and CDR2 FYNNEI. This CDR3 is 19 amino acids long.

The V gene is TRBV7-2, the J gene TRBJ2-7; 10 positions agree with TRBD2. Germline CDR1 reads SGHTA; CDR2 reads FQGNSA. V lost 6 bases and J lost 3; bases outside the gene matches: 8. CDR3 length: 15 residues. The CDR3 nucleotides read TGTGCCAGCAGGTACACTAGCGGGGTATTCTACGAGCAGTACTTC. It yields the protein CASRYTSGVFYEQYF.

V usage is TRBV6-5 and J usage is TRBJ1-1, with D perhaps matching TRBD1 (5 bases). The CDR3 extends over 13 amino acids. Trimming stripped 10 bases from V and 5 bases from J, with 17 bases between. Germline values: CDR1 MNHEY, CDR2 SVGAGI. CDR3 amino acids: CATQGGLTTEAFF. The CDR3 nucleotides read TGTGCCACTCAGGGAGGTTTGACTACTGAAGCTTTCTTT.

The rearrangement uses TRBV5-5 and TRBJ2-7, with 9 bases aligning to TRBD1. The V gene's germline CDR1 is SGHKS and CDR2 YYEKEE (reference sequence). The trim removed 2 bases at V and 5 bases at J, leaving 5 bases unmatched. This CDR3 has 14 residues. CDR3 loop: CASSFEQGAHEQYF. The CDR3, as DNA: TGTGCCAGCAGCTTTGAACAGGGGGCCCACGAGCAGTACTTC. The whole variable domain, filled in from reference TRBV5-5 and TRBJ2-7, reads DAGVTQSPTHLIKTRGQQVTLRCSPISGHKSVSWYQQVLGQGPQFIFQYYEKEERGRGNFPDRFSARQFPNYSSELNVNALLLGDSALYLCASSFEQGAHEQYFGPGTRLTVT.

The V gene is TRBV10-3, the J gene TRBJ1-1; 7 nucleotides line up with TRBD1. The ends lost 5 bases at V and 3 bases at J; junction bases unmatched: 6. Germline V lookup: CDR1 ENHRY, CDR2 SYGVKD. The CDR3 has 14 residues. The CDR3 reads CAISIRQGDTEAFF. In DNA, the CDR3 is TGTGCCATCAGTATTCGACAGGGTGACACTGAAGCTTTCTTT.

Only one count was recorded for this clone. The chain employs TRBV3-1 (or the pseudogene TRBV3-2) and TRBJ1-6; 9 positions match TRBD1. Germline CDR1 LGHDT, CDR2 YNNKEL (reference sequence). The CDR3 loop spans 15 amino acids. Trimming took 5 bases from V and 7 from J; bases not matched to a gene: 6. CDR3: CASSAGTGRNSPLHF. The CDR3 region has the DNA TGTGCCAGCAGCGCCGGGACAGGGAGAAATTCACCCCTCCACTTT.

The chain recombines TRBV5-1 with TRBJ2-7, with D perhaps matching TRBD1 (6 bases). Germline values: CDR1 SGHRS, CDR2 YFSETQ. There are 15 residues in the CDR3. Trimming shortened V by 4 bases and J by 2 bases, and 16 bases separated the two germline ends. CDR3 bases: TGCGCCAGCAGCCTAGAACAGGGCCCTACCTACGAGCAGTACTTC. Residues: CASSLEQGPTYEQYF.

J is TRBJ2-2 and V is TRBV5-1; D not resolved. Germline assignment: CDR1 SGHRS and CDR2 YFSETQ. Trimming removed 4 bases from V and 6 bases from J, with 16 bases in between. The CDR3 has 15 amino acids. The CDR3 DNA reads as TGCGCCAGCAGCGCCAGGATAACCGGCGCCGGGGAGCTGTTTTTT. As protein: CASSARITGAGELFF. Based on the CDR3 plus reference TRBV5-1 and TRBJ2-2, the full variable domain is KAGVTQTPRYLIKTRGQQVTLSCSPISGHRSVSWYQQTPGQGLQFLFEYFSETQRNKGNFPGRFSGRQFSNSRSEMNVSTLELGDSALYLCASSARITGAGELFFGEGSRLTVL.

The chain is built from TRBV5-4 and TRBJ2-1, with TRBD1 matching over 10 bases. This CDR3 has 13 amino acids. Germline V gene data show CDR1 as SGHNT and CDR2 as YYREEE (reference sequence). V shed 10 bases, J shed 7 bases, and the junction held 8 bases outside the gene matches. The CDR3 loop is CAGRDRGGNEQFF. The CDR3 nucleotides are TGTGCCGGAAGGGACAGGGGTGGAAATGAGCAGTTCTTC.

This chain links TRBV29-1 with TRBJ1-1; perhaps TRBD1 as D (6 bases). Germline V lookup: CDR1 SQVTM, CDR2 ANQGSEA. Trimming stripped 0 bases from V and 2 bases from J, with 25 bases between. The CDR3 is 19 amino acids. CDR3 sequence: CSVEDRRSPSRTDNTEAFF. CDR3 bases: TGCAGCGTTGAAGATCGTAGGTCCCCCTCTAGGACAGACAACACTGAAGCTTTCTTT.

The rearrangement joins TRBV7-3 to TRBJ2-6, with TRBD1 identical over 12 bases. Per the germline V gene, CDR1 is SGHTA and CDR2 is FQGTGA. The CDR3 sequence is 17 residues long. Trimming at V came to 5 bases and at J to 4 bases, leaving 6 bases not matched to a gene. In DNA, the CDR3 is TGTGCCAGCAGCACTGGGGACAGGGGGCCGGGGGCCAACGTCCTGACTTTC. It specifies CASSTGDRGPGANVLTF.

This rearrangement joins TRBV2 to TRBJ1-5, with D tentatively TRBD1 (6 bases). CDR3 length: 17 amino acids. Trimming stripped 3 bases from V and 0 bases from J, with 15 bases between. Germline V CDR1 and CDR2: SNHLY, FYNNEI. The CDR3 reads CASSEPGTSYSNQPQHF. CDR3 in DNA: TGTGCCAGCAGTGAGCCGGGGACAAGCTATAGCAATCAGCCCCAGCATTTT.

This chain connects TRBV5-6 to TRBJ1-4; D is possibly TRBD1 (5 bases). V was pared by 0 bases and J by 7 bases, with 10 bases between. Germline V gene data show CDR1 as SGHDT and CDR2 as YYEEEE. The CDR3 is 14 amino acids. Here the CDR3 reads CASSLAGTPEKLFF. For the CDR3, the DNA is TGTGCCAGCAGCTTGGCCGGGACTCCTGAAAAACTGTTTTTT. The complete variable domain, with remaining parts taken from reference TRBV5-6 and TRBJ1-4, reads DAGVTQSPTHLIKTRGQQVTLRCSPKSGHDTVSWYQQALGQGPQFIFQYYEEEERQRGNFPDRFSGHQFPNYSSELNVNALLLGDSALYLCASSLAGTPEKLFFGSGTQLSVL.

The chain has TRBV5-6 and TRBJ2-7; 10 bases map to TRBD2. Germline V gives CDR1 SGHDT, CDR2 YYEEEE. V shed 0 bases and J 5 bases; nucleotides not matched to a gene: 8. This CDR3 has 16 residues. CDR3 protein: CASSLVPSGGVDEQYF. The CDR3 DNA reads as TGTGCCAGCAGCTTGGTCCCCAGCGGGGGGGTCGACGAGCAGTACTTC.

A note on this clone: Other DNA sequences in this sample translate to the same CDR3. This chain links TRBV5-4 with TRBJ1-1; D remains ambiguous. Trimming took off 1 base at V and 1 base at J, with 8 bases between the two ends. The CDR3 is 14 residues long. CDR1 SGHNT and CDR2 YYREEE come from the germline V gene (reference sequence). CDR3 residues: CASSLRRGNTEAFF. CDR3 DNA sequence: TGTGCCAGCAGCTTGAGGCGAGGGAACACTGAAGCTTTCTTT. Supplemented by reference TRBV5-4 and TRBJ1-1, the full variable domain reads ETGVTQSPTHLIKTRGQQVTLRCSSQSGHNTVSWYQQALGQGPQFIFQYYREEENGRGNFPPRFSGLQFPNYSSELNVNALELDDSALYLCASSLRRGNTEAFFGQGTRLTVV.

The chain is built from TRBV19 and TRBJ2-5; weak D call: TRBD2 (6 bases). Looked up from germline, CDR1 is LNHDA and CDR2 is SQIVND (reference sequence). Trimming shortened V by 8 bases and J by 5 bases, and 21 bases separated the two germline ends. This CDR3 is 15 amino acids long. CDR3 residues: CASGGSGGKRETQYF. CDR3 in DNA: TGTGCCAGTGGGGGGTCGGGCGGGAAACGGGAGACCCAGTACTTC.